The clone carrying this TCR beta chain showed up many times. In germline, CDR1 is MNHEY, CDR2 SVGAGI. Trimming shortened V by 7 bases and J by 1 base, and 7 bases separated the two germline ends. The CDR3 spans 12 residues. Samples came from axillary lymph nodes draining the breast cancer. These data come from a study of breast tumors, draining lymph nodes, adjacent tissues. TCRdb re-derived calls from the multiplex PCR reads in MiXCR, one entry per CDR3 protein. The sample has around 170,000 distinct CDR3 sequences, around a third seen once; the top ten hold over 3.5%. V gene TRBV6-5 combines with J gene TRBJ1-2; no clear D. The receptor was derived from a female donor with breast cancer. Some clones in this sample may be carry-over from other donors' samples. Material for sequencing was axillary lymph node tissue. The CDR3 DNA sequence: TGTGCCAGCATGAGGATTAACTATGGCTACACCTTC. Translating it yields CASMRINYGYTF.